The next 27 T cell receptor beta chains were all read from a single sample in a study of monozygotic twins with inflammatory bowel disease. From its re-call of the 5' RACE reads, TCRdb lists each CDR3 protein once, without DNA. The sample holds about 130,000 distinct CDR3 sequences. The sample was blood. Receptors originate from a human donor with ulcerative colitis or Crohn's disease, or a healthy co-twin of an affected twin (not recorded which).

The chain uses TRBV4-2 and TRBJ2-3; TCRdb's assignment of TRBD2 cannot be checked, as there is no DNA. From germline, CDR1 is LGHNA and CDR2 YNFKEQ. This CDR3 comprises 20 residues. The CDR3 here is CASSRIPGTSGSLGTDTQYF.

The V gene is TRBV10-2, the J gene TRBJ2-1; TCRdb gives TRBD2 as the D gene, but with no DNA this cannot be confirmed. Germline-derived CDR1 and CDR2 are WSHSY and SAAADI. The CDR3 extends over 14 amino acids. CDR3 protein: CASSDASPPGFSIF.

V is TRBV11-2 and J is TRBJ2-2; checking the TCRdb D call of TRBD2 is not possible without DNA. Germline CDR1 SGHAT, CDR2 FQNNGV. The CDR3 has 18 amino acids. CDR3 region: CASSHGLAGGPVTGELFF. Complete variable domain (other parts from reference TRBV11-2 and TRBJ2-2): EAGVAQSPRYKIIEKRQSVAFWCNPISGHATLYWYQQILGQGPKLLIQFQNNGVVDDSQLPKDRFSAERLKGVDSTLKIQPAKLEDSAVYLCASSHGLAGGPVTGELFFGEGSRLTVL.

The chain recombines TRBV27 with TRBJ2-4. Germline V gene lookup returns CDR1 MNHEY and CDR2 SMNVEV (reference sequence). The CDR3 spans 16 residues. The CDR3 spells CASGFPGVVAKNIQYF.

The chain combines TRBV5-5 with TRBJ2-7; as DNA is missing, the TRBD1 call by TCRdb cannot be tested. Germline V CDR1 and CDR2: SGHKS, YYEKEE (reference sequence). The CDR3 is 14 residues long. The CDR3 here is CASSFGTGEHEQYF.

This chain uses TRBV29-1 with TRBJ2-2; absent DNA, TCRdb's TRBD1 call cannot be checked. Germline CDR1 is SQVTM and CDR2 is ANQGSEA. The CDR3 runs 14 residues. CDR3 loop: CSVDTGPGTGELFF.

The rearrangement uses TRBV20-1 and TRBJ2-4; the TCRdb D gene call, TRBD1, has no DNA to confirm it. This CDR3 contains 20 residues. Germline V lookup: CDR1 DFQATT, CDR2 SNEGSKA (reference sequence). Here the CDR3 reads CSARDLSGTLLTLAKNIQYF.

The CDR3 here is CASSSGVNEQFF. The chain carries TRBV7-9 and TRBJ2-1. There are 12 residues in the CDR3. Germline V gives CDR1 SEHNR, CDR2 FQNEAQ (reference sequence).

This chain uses TRBV5-1 with TRBJ1-2; the D gene TCRdb calls, TRBD1, cannot be checked with no DNA. Germline values: CDR1 SGHRS, CDR2 YFSETQ. The CDR3 covers 16 residues. The chain's CDR3 is CASSLGGTGVDYGYTF.

CDR3 residues: CASSSSGRSTDTQYF. The gene calls are TRBV5-1 and TRBJ2-3; with no DNA, the TCRdb D assignment of TRBD2 cannot be verified. CDR3 length equals 15 residues. The V gene's germline CDR1 is SGHRS and CDR2 YFSETQ.

This sequence joins TRBV14 and TRBJ2-5; TCRdb outputs TRBD2, but without DNA this stays unchecked. The CDR3 runs to 17 residues. Per the germline V gene, CDR1 is SGHDN and CDR2 is FVKESK. The CDR3: CASSQDGRGRGGETQYF. The entire variable domain, with the rest obtained from reference TRBV14 and TRBJ2-5, is as follows: EAGVTQFPSHSVIEKGQTVTLRCDPISGHDNLYWYRRVMGKEIKFLLHFVKESKQDESGMPNNRFLAERTGGTYSTLKVQPAELEDSGVYFCASSQDGRGRGGETQYFGPGTRLLVL.

The chain recombines TRBV12-3 or TRBV12-4 with TRBJ2-3. This CDR3 is 13 amino acids long. Here the CDR3 reads CASRIDSTDTQYF.

The chain joins TRBV29-1 to TRBJ2-7; TCRdb calls TRBD2, which cannot be checked without DNA. In germline, CDR1 is SQVTM, CDR2 ANQGSEA. The CDR3 is 18 amino acids. CDR3 loop: CSVERALGAGTLGYEQYF.

This chain links TRBV7-3 with TRBJ2-2. The CDR3 is 15 amino acids. Germline assignment: CDR1 SGHTA and CDR2 FQGTGA. The chain's CDR3 is CASSLTTGNTGELFF.

CDR3 sequence: CASSYRGGAYNEQFF. This chain connects TRBV7-8 to TRBJ2-1; the TCRdb call, TRBD1, lacks DNA for checking. The length of the CDR3 is 15 residues. Germline CDR1 is SGHVS and CDR2 is FQNEAQ.

This chain connects TRBV5-1 to TRBJ2-2. CDR3 length: 12 residues. Germline lookup yields CDR1 SGHRS and CDR2 YFSETQ. CDR3 amino acids: CASSLAPGELFF.

The CDR3 sequence: CASRRTKNTGELFF. The chain links TRBV11-3 to TRBJ2-2; TCRdb calls TRBD2, which cannot be checked without DNA. The CDR3 loop spans 14 amino acids. Germline V gene data show CDR1 as SGHNT and CDR2 as YENEEA.

The chain has TRBV7-2 and TRBJ2-3; TCRdb selects TRBD1, and the lack of DNA leaves this call unchecked. The CDR3 totals 11 residues. Germline V gives CDR1 SGHTA, CDR2 FQGNSA. This CDR3 reads CASSVPATQYF. Together with reference TRBV7-2 and TRBJ2-3, the CDR3 gives the full variable domain: GAGVSQSPSNKVTEKGKDVELRCDPISGHTALYWYRQSLGQGLEFLIYFQGNSAPDKSGLPSDRFSAERTGGSVSTLTIQRTQQEDSAVYLCASSVPATQYFGPGTRLTVL.

The gene calls are TRBV7-6 and TRBJ1-3; TCRdb gives TRBD1 as the D gene, but with no DNA this cannot be confirmed. CDR3 length: 13 amino acids. CDR1 is SGHVS, CDR2 FNYEAQ, per germline. The CDR3 loop is CASLSGTGNTIYF.

V and J are TRBV24-1 and TRBJ2-2; TCRdb names TRBD2, which stays unverified in the absence of DNA. The CDR3 runs 16 residues. The germline V gene encodes CDR1 KGHDR and CDR2 SFDVKD. This chain's CDR3 is CATSDMTGRDTGELFF.

The J gene is TRBJ1-5, the V gene TRBV6-5; as DNA is missing, the TRBD1 call by TCRdb cannot be tested. Germline loops: CDR1 MNHEY, CDR2 SVGAGI. The CDR3 has 12 residues. CDR3 amino acids: CASSPPGQPQHF.

V and J are TRBV5-8 and TRBJ1-1. The CDR3 is made up of 16 amino acids. Germline V lookup: CDR1 SGHTS, CDR2 YDEGEE. The CDR3 sequence: CASSSPGGAGNTEAFF.

V is TRBV19 and J is TRBJ2-1. CDR1 is LNHDA, CDR2 SQIVND, per germline (reference sequence). CDR3 size: 11 residues. CDR3: CASRNSNEQFF.

This CDR3 is CSVATGGSGETQYF. The chain combines TRBV29-1 with TRBJ2-5; TCRdb's D call of TRBD1 is untestable without DNA. Germline assignment: CDR1 SQVTM and CDR2 ANQGSEA. CDR3 length equals 14 residues.

The chain recombines TRBV23-1 with TRBJ2-2; TCRdb calls TRBD1, which cannot be checked without DNA. TRBV23-1 is flagged as an ORF with uncertain function. The CDR3 is made up of 14 amino acids. The chain's CDR3 is CASSPRTGTGELFF.

The chain has TRBV6-6 and TRBJ2-2; TCRdb designates TRBD1, a call that cannot be tested without DNA. The CDR3 is 14 amino acids. CDR1 and CDR2 (germline): MNHNY, SVGAGI (reference sequence). CDR3 loop: CASSDTGSVGELFF.

CDR3 residues: CASRAGTVETQYF. The V and J genes are TRBV6-5 and TRBJ2-5; there is no DNA to check the TCRdb D call of TRBD1. This CDR3 contains 13 residues. Germline CDR1 MNHEY, CDR2 SVGAGI.